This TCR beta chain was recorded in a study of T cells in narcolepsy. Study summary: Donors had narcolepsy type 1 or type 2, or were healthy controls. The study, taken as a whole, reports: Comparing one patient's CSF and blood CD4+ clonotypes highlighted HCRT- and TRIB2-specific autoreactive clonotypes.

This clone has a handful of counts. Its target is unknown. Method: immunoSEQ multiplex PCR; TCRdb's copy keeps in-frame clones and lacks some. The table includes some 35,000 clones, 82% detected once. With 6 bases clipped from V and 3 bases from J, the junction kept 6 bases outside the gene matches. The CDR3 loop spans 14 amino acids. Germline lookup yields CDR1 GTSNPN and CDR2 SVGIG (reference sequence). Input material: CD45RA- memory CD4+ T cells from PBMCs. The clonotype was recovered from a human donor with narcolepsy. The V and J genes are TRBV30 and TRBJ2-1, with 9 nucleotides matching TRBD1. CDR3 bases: TGTGCCTGCACAGGGGGCTCCTACTACAATGAGCAGTTCTTC. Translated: CACTGGSYYNEQFF.